Listed here are 28 T cell receptor beta chains from one sample, sequenced in a study of post-analysis software for immune sequencing data. Broader study findings: A few TRBV segments were significantly more frequent in patients than in controls. TRBV5-6, TRBV5-1 and TRBV20-1 were among these segments.

For these TCRs, the target antigens are not known. Prepared TCR beta cDNA libraries contained unique molecular identifiers. MiXCR was run by TCRdb on the PCR reads, yielding one entry per CDR3 protein. The data contain under 650,000 distinct CDR3 sequences, roughly 46% of them singletons. Source material: blood. The receptor source for this set is a girl between 10 and 17 years old with multiple sclerosis.

The rearrangement joins TRBV21-1 to TRBJ1-1; the table's D call, TRBD1, has no DNA check behind it. TRBV21-1 is classified as a pseudogene. The CDR3 covers 12 residues. CDR3 sequence: CASPRLNTEAFF. CDR3 in DNA: TGTGCCAGCCCCCGGCTGAACACTGAAGCTTTCTTT.

The chain employs TRBV2 and TRBJ1-6; 7 nucleotides agree with TRBD1. V shed 6 bases, J shed 10 bases, and the junction held 15 bases outside the gene matches. The CDR3 sequence is 16 residues long. Germline V lookup: CDR1 SNHLY, CDR2 FYNNEI. CDR3 sequence (DNA): TGTGCCAGCAGAAATTACCGGGACAGCAAGTACTCACCCCTCCACTTT. This gives the protein CASRNYRDSKYSPLHF.

This chain joins TRBV7-9 and TRBJ2-7; tentatively, D is TRBD2 (6 bases). The J call may be mistaken, given a closer DNA end match to TRBJ2-5. In germline, CDR1 is SEHNR, CDR2 FQNEAQ (reference sequence). The CDR3 is 15 amino acids. CDR3 residues: CASSYQNWDSETQYF. The CDR3 region has the DNA TGTGCCAGCAGCTATCAAAATTGGGACTCGGAGACCCAGTACTTC.

The table lists this clonotype with a few counts. The genes are TRBV7-9 and TRBJ2-5, with a tentative D call TRBD2 (6 bases). Germline V lookup: CDR1 SEHNR, CDR2 FQNEAQ (reference sequence). V lost 6 bases, J lost 4 bases, and 18 bases lay in between. The CDR3 is 15 amino acids. The CDR3 sequence is CASSPPVAGRETQYF. In DNA form, the CDR3 reads TGTGCCAGCAGTCCTCCGGTGGCGGGGAGAGAGACCCAGTACTTC.

The V gene is TRBV5-1, the J gene TRBJ2-1, with D perhaps being TRBD1 or TRBD2 (6 bases each). Trimming removed 2 bases from V and 4 bases from J, with 13 bases in between. The CDR3 extends over 15 amino acids. Germline V CDR1 and CDR2: SGHRS, YFSETQ. The CDR3 is CASSFGGEAYNEQFF. CDR3 DNA: TGCGCCAGCAGCTTCGGGGGCGAAGCATACAATGAGCAGTTCTTC.

V is TRBV29-1 and J is TRBJ1-2; perhaps TRBD1 as D (5 bases). V lost 4 bases and J 4 bases, leaving 10 bases between the germline ends. CDR1 and CDR2 from the germline V gene are SQVTM and ANQGSEA. This CDR3 has 12 amino acids. The DNA for the CDR3 is TGCAGCGTTGTTACAGGCTCCTATGGCTACACCTTC. This encodes CSVVTGSYGYTF.

Only a few counts were recorded for this clonotype. The J gene is TRBJ2-1, the V gene TRBV12-3 or TRBV12-4; 8 nucleotides line up with TRBD1. Losses at the gene ends were 6 bases for V and 8 bases for J; bases not matched to a gene: 12. The CDR3 extends over 15 amino acids. The CDR3 DNA reads as TGTGCCAGCAGCCTCCTTCAGGGGGCCTGGGATGAGCAGTTCTTC. Translated, it gives CASSLLQGAWDEQFF.

This clonotype was counted only a few times. This chain joins TRBV5-1 and TRBJ2-7, with 9 bases aligning to TRBD1. The CDR3 has 15 residues. V lost 4 bases, J lost 1 base, and 6 bases stayed unmatched. Germline CDR1 and CDR2: SGHRS and YFSETQ. The CDR3 loop reads CASSVRTGESYEQYF. The CDR3 DNA is TGCGCCAGCAGCGTTCGGACAGGGGAATCCTACGAGCAGTACTTC.

The chain uses TRBV4-2 and TRBJ2-7; D ambiguous. The CDR3 totals 14 residues. V was trimmed by 0 bases and J by 1 base, leaving 7 bases between them. Germline V CDR1 and CDR2: LGHNA, YNFKEQ. CDR3 nucleotide sequence: TGTGCCAGCAGCCAAGAGGACCTATCCTACGAGCAGTACTTC. Translation gives CASSQEDLSYEQYF.

The rearrangement uses TRBV5-1 and TRBJ2-3; D may correspond to TRBD1 or TRBD2 (5 bases each). The CDR3 has 14 amino acids. Per germline, CDR1 SGHRS and CDR2 YFSETQ. V was trimmed by 3 bases and J by 3 bases, leaving 11 bases between them. The CDR3 region is CASSSRGTTDTQYF. CDR3 in DNA: TGCGCCAGCAGCTCGAGGGGCACTACAGATACGCAGTATTTT. Together with reference TRBV5-1 and TRBJ2-3, the CDR3 gives the full variable domain: KAGVTQTPRYLIKTRGQQVTLSCSPISGHRSVSWYQQTPGQGLQFLFEYFSETQRNKGNFPGRFSGRQFSNSRSEMNVSTLELGDSALYLCASSSRGTTDTQYFGPGTRLTVL.

V gene TRBV20-1 combines with J gene TRBJ1-5; no clear D gene. The germline gives CDR1 DFQATT, CDR2 SNEGSKA (reference sequence). This CDR3 has 14 amino acids. V gave up 5 bases and J gave up 0 bases, with 11 bases separating them. CDR3 residues: CSAGILNSNQPQHF. The CDR3 DNA reads as TGCAGTGCTGGCATTTTGAATAGCAATCAGCCCCAGCATTTT.

The chain combines TRBV5-1 with TRBJ2-7, with D possibly called TRBD1 or TRBD2 (5 bases each). V lost 0 bases to trimming and J lost 3 bases, with 13 bases between them. The CDR3 consists of 15 residues. CDR1 and CDR2 from the germline V gene are SGHRS and YFSETQ. CDR3 region: CASSLAERGIYEQYF. In nucleotides, the CDR3 is TGCGCCAGCAGCTTGGCCGAGAGGGGAATCTACGAGCAGTACTTC.

V is TRBV5-1 and J is TRBJ2-7, with D possibly being TRBD1 (6 bases). Germline V CDR1 and CDR2: SGHRS, YFSETQ. The length of the CDR3 is 13 residues. Between the trimmed V and J ends, which lost 4 bases and 2 bases, there was a span of 10 bases. For the CDR3, the DNA is TGCGCCAGCAGCGCAGGACAGACCTACGAGCAGTACTTC. It codes for CASSAGQTYEQYF.

The rearrangement uses TRBV20-1 and TRBJ1-2; 7 bases are a match to TRBD1. The CDR3 loop spans 14 amino acids. V shed 5 bases, J shed 5 bases, and the junction held 11 bases outside the gene matches. Germline assignment: CDR1 DFQATT and CDR2 SNEGSKA (reference sequence). The CDR3 DNA is TGCAGTGCTCCTGACAGGGAAGAAGGGTATGGCTACACCTTC. Amino acids: CSAPDREEGYGYTF.

This clonotype was picked up a small number of times. The gene calls are TRBV6-1 and TRBJ2-7; 8 nucleotides agree with TRBD1. V shed 8 bases, J shed 2 bases, and the junction held 11 bases outside the gene matches. CDR1 MNHNS and CDR2 SASEGT come from the germline V gene. The CDR3 totals 15 residues. CDR3 amino acids: CASLARAGGPYEQYF. The DNA of the CDR3 is TGTGCCAGCCTAGCCCGGGCAGGGGGCCCCTACGAGCAGTACTTC.

This clonotype came up once. V is TRBV6-5 and J is TRBJ2-7; TRBD1 agrees at 8 bases. Germline V gene lookup returns CDR1 MNHEY and CDR2 SVGAGI. There are 14 residues in the CDR3. Trimming at V came to 4 bases and at J to 6 bases, leaving 8 bases not matched to a gene. The CDR3 region has the DNA TGTGCCAGCAGTTCCAGGGGACAGGTAATCGAGCAGTACTTC. The encoded protein is CASSSRGQVIEQYF.

The chain recombines TRBV5-5 with TRBJ1-1, with a weak D call TRBD1 (5 bases). Per germline, CDR1 SGHKS and CDR2 YYEKEE (reference sequence). Trimming removed 7 bases from V and 1 base from J, with 8 bases in between. CDR3 length equals 12 residues. The CDR3 DNA reads as TGTGCCAGCGCAGGGCCGAACACTGAAGCTTTCTTT. Protein product: CASAGPNTEAFF.

A word on this clonotype: At one of its ends the junction is not consistent with the germline gene, which may arise from a read error. The V and J genes are TRBV7-7 and TRBJ2-1, with 14 bases aligning to TRBD2. The CDR3 has 16 amino acids. Germline lookup yields CDR1 SSHAT and CDR2 FNYEAQ (reference sequence). The CDR3 coding sequence is TGTGCTAGCAGCTTAGGGACTAGCGGGAGTGGGAATGAGCAGTTCTTC. Residues: CASSLGTSGSGNEQFF. The whole variable domain, remainder taken from reference TRBV7-7 and TRBJ2-1, is GAGVSQSPRYKVTKRGQDVTLRCDPISSHATLYWYQQALGQGPEFLTYFNYEAQPDKSGLPSDRFSAERPEGSISTLTIQRTEQRDSAMYRCASSLGTSGSGNEQFFGPGTRLTVL.

The genes are TRBV10-3 and TRBJ1-1; 7 nucleotides agree with TRBD1. The germline gives CDR1 ENHRY, CDR2 SYGVKD. The V and J ends lost 3 bases and 4 bases, in that order; junction bases with no gene match: 14. The CDR3 runs 17 residues. The DNA for the CDR3 is TGTGCCATCAGTGACCCGGGACAGACCCCCTGGGGCACTGAAGCTTTCTTT. Translated: CAISDPGQTPWGTEAFF.

The rearrangement joins TRBV29-1 to TRBJ2-7; unclear D gene. V lost 4 bases and J 5 bases, leaving 15 bases between the germline ends. This CDR3 has 13 residues. CDR1 is SQVTM, CDR2 ANQGSEA, per germline. Here the CDR3 DNA reads TGCAGCGTTGGATCCATCCTCCTAGACGAGCAGTACTTC. Encoded protein: CSVGSILLDEQYF.

As for this clonotype: One end of the junction is discordant with germline, which a read error may explain. The V call is TRBV5-1, the J call TRBJ2-1, with 12 bases lining up with TRBD1. This CDR3 region has 13 residues. The germline CDR1 and CDR2 sequences are SGHRS and YFSETQ. The CDR3 loop is CASSSGQGALNDF. CDR3 nucleotides: TGCGCCAGCAGCTCGGGACAGGGGGCATTGAACGACTTC.

J is TRBJ2-1 and V is TRBV7-9, with 7 bases lining up with TRBD1. Trimming removed 5 bases from V and 7 bases from J; junction bases left unmatched: 2. The CDR3 runs 12 residues. Germline V gene data show CDR1 as SEHNR and CDR2 as FQNEAQ (reference sequence). CDR3 DNA sequence: TGTGCCAGCAGCGTACAGGGGAATGAGCAGTTCTTC. Protein: CASSVQGNEQFF.

The V gene is TRBV27, the J gene TRBJ1-1, with TRBD1 matching 7 bases. The ends lost 4 bases at V and 4 bases at J; junction bases unmatched: 12. This CDR3 is 16 amino acids long. Germline loops: CDR1 MNHEY, CDR2 SMNVEV (reference sequence). This CDR3 is CASSSYPGTASTEAFF. Here the CDR3 DNA reads TGTGCCAGCAGTTCTTACCCCGGGACAGCGAGCACTGAAGCTTTCTTT.

This chain uses TRBV20-1 with TRBJ1-1; 9 bases are a match to TRBD1. V was pared by 4 bases and J by 6 bases, with 9 bases of the junction left unmatched. Germline V lookup: CDR1 DFQATT, CDR2 SNEGSKA (reference sequence). CDR3 length: 14 amino acids. CDR3: CSAKLGTGRSEAFF. CDR3 bases: TGCAGTGCTAAGCTTGGGACAGGGCGCTCTGAAGCTTTCTTT.

This sequence joins TRBV11-3 and TRBJ1-1; D possibly corresponds to TRBD1 (6 bases). Per germline, CDR1 SGHNT and CDR2 YENEEA. V was cut by 9 bases and J by 2 bases, with 16 bases left in between. The CDR3 is made up of 14 amino acids. The CDR3 nucleotides read TGTGCCAGTGCCTACGGGACAAAAAACACTGAAGCTTTCTTT. This encodes CASAYGTKNTEAFF.

This clonotype was counted only a few times. The rearrangement joins TRBV5-1 to TRBJ1-2, with 10 bases fitting TRBD1. Germline trimming cut 4 bases from V and 4 bases from J; bases unmatched to any gene: 7. CDR1 and CDR2 (germline): SGHRS, YFSETQ. The CDR3 consists of 15 residues. The CDR3 loop reads CASSPGTGAPYGYTF. CDR3 in DNA: TGCGCCAGCAGCCCCGGGACAGGGGCACCCTATGGCTACACCTTC.

This clonotype was recorded a few times. The chain joins TRBV11-2 to TRBJ1-2; TRBD1 matches 7 bases. The V and J ends lost 5 bases and 10 bases, in that order; junction bases with no gene match: 10. There are 13 residues in the CDR3. CDR1 and CDR2 from the germline V gene are SGHAT and FQNNGV. The CDR3 DNA reads TGTGCCAGCAGCCCAGACTTGACAGGGATCTACACCTTC. Translating it yields CASSPDLTGIYTF.

The rearrangement links TRBV3-1 to TRBJ2-1; D not certain. The V end lost 1 base, the J end lost 3 bases, and 16 bases lay between the germline ends. CDR3 size: 17 residues. CDR1 is LGHDT, CDR2 YNNKEL, per germline (reference sequence). CDR3 residues: CASSQAISGPNYNEQFF. The CDR3 DNA sequence: TGTGCCAGCAGCCAAGCAATCTCCGGTCCTAACTACAATGAGCAGTTCTTC.